The clone carrying this T cell receptor beta chain was seen a few times. The target antigen is unknown. A junction end diverges from the germline sequence, so it may reflect a read error. CDR3 length: 16 amino acids. Germline V gives CDR1 MNHEY, CDR2 SMNVEV (reference sequence). The data originate from a study of cytomegalovirus exposure and HLA in healthy donors. About the study: Assignment to the Caucasian-associated ancestry cluster applied to 81% of the approximately 390 genotyped donors.

Study-level points and caveats: Cytomegalovirus-associated TCR beta chains were listed, numbering around 150.

The PCR made use of 60 Vbeta and 13 Jbeta primers. TCRdb keeps only in-frame clones here, not all; method: immunoSEQ multiplex PCR. The sample holds under 300,000 clones, roughly 81% seen once. The clonotype was recovered from a woman aged 40 to 50 in good health and CMV-seropositive. The material sequenced was PBMCs. The J gene is TRBJ2-1, the V gene TRBV27, with TRBD1 matching 9 bases. CDR3: CASSPYRDRAYHEQFF. The DNA for the CDR3 is TGTGCCAGCAGTCCGTACCGGGACAGGGCCTACCATGAGCAGTTCTTC.